This entry concerns a single T cell receptor (beta chain). What it binds is unknown. The immunoSEQ assay was version 4, run in survey mode. Assay used: immunoSEQ multiplex PCR; TCRdb lists only in-frame clones, some missing. The top ten hold 1% of the sample, which has about 43,000 clones, more than 80% seen once. The data derive from a study of persistence of HIV-infected CD4 T cells. V lost 5 bases to trimming and J lost 4 bases; unmatched junction nucleotides: 2. This CDR3 contains 14 residues. Germline CDR1 and CDR2: MNHNY and SVGAGI (reference sequence). Nonspecific anti-CD3/anti-CD28 bead stimulation represents the broad CD4+ T cell repertoire. Sorting selected CD4+ T cells upregulating both CD40 ligand and CD69. CD8+ T cells were removed from PBMCs prior to stimulation.

Sequencing was performed on CD4+ T cells sorted from PBMCs after roughly 18-hour stimulation, taken from a patient who received antiretroviral therapy. The chain links TRBV6-6 to TRBJ2-6; 7 nucleotides line up with TRBD2. This TCR was sampled from an adult man with HIV who was CMV-seropositive. The CDR3 reads CASSLAEGANVLTF. CDR3 DNA: TGTGCCAGCAGTCTAGCGGAGGGGGCCAACGTCCTGACTTTC.